These 20 T cell receptor beta chains originate from one sample sequenced in a study of blood T cells in healthy people across ages. A J-beta primer mix and a sample-barcoded 5' primer were used in a second PCR of roughly 7 to 12 cycles. TCRdb used MiXCR to reprocess the 5' RACE reads, holding one entry per CDR3 protein. The sample has some 760,000 distinct CDR3 sequences; 25% are singletons. These data were likewise used in another study, on T cells of mothers and their children.

Sequencing was carried out using blood. The receptors stem from a boy between 5 and 17 years old in good health.

The V gene is TRBV5-1, the J gene TRBJ2-5; 13 nucleotides line up with TRBD2. CDR3 length: 18 residues. Per germline, CDR1 SGHRS and CDR2 YFSETQ. The junction had 9 bases not matched to a gene; V was cut back by 0 bases and J by 4 bases. CDR3 in DNA: TGCGCCAGCAGCTTGGGACTAGCGGGAGGAGGATCCGGAGAGACCCAGTACTTC. Encoded protein: CASSLGLAGGGSGETQYF. Combining the CDR3 with reference TRBV5-1 and TRBJ2-5 gives the whole variable domain KAGVTQTPRYLIKTRGQQVTLSCSPISGHRSVSWYQQTPGQGLQFLFEYFSETQRNKGNFPGRFSGRQFSNSRSEMNVSTLELGDSALYLCASSLGLAGGGSGETQYFGPGTRLLVL.

This clonotype was detected a few times. The chain links TRBV29-1 to TRBJ2-7, with TRBD1 identical over 10 bases. Germline V gene lookup returns CDR1 SQVTM and CDR2 ANQGSEA. V shed 7 bases and J 3 bases; nucleotides not matched to a gene: 6. This CDR3 is built from 13 residues. In DNA form, the CDR3 reads TGCAGCGCCGGCAGGACAGGGGGCTACGAGCAGTACTTC. This sequence encodes CSAGRTGGYEQYF.

Notes on this clonotype: One end of the junction does not line up with germline, which may come from a read error. This chain joins TRBV6-5 and TRBJ2-1, with 8 positions matching TRBD1. The end of the DNA is better explained by TRBJ2-7, so the J call may be wrong. The CDR3 is made up of 15 amino acids. Germline loops: CDR1 MNHEY, CDR2 SVGAGI. The CDR3 is CASSRTGTWGYGQYF. The DNA of the CDR3 is TGTGCCAGCAGTCGGACAGGGACCTGGGGCTACGGGCAGTACTTC.

This clonotype was seen more than once but under ten times. The chain joins TRBV12-3 or TRBV12-4 to TRBJ1-2; no firm D call. V was clipped by 2 bases and J by 11 bases, with 9 bases between them. This CDR3 has 11 amino acids. The CDR3 here is CASSLTHRYTF. The CDR3 DNA follows: TGTGCCAGCAGTTTAACCCATAGGTACACCTTC.

This clonotype was seen more than once but under ten times. This rearrangement joins TRBV7-2 to TRBJ2-5, with 7 bases fitting TRBD1. Near its end, the DNA agrees better with TRBJ2-1, so the J call may be wrong. Germline V gene data show CDR1 as SGHTA and CDR2 as FQGNSA. The CDR3 has 16 amino acids. CDR3 coding DNA: TGTGCCAGCACCAAGATTTCGACAGGGCATTTGGATGAGCAGTTCTTC. It specifies CASTKISTGHLDEQFF.

This clonotype appeared a few times. One end of the junction does not line up with germline, which may come from a read error. The chain combines TRBV12-3 or TRBV12-4 with TRBJ1-3; TRBD1 aligns across 7 bases. The CDR3 is 15 amino acids. In nucleotides, the CDR3 is TGTGCCAGCAGCCCCTCGACAGGGCCTGGAAGCACCATATATTTT. The encoded protein is CASSPSTGPGSTIYF.

In regard to this clonotype: At one end, the junction sequence differs from germline, possibly due to a read error. V usage is TRBV14 and J usage is TRBJ2-3; a possible D gene is TRBD1 (5 bases). The CDR3 extends over 15 amino acids. Germline values: CDR1 SGHDN, CDR2 FVKESK. The CDR3 region is CAGSQKLRVADTQYF. The CDR3 bases are TGTGCCGGCAGCCAAAAGCTCAGGGTGGCAGATACGCAGTATTTT.

The rearrangement links TRBV14 to TRBJ2-1, with 10 bases identical to TRBD2. Per the germline V gene, CDR1 is SGHDN and CDR2 is FVKESK. The length of the CDR3 is 16 residues. Trimming removed 3 bases from V and 4 bases from J; junction bases left unmatched: 6. The CDR3 spells CASSQVGLAWYNEQFF. The CDR3 DNA reads TGTGCCAGCAGCCAGGTGGGACTAGCGTGGTACAATGAGCAGTTCTTC.

There are a few counts of this clonotype. V is TRBV20-1 and J is TRBJ2-1, with D possibly matching TRBD2 (7 bases). Trimming took off 3 bases at V and 4 bases at J, with 16 bases between the two ends. CDR3 length: 15 residues. Germline V gene sequence: CDR1 DFQATT, CDR2 SNEGSKA (reference sequence). The CDR3 coding sequence is TGCAGTGCTAGTAGGGAGGGGGGATCATACAATGAGCAGTTCTTC. Protein sequence: CSASREGGSYNEQFF.

In this sample, this clonotype turned up a few times. The gene calls are TRBV5-1 and TRBJ1-1; D is unclear. The CDR3 spans 16 residues. With 0 bases removed from V and 0 bases from J, the gap between germline ends came to 12 bases. Germline-derived CDR1 and CDR2 are SGHRS and YFSETQ. CDR3 sequence: CASSLVYSALNTEAFF. The CDR3 bases are TGCGCCAGCAGCTTGGTTTATTCGGCCCTGAACACTGAAGCTTTCTTT.

This clonotype has just a few counts. The chain employs TRBV12-3 or TRBV12-4 and TRBJ2-1; TRBD2 agrees at 7 bases. V was clipped by 7 bases and J by 4 bases; unmatched bases: 13. The CDR3 is made up of 16 amino acids. The CDR3 loop is CASTHSGTTLYNEQFF. In DNA form, the CDR3 reads TGTGCCAGCACCCACTCCGGGACTACGTTATACAATGAGCAGTTCTTC.

This clonotype occurred a few times. The V and J genes are TRBV4-3 and TRBJ2-5; 11 bases are a match to TRBD2. V shed 1 base and J 3 bases; nucleotides not matched to a gene: 7. The germline CDR1 and CDR2 sequences are LGHNA and YSLEER. CDR3 length equals 17 residues. The CDR3, as DNA: TGCGCCAGCAGCCAAGGGGGTAAACTAGCGGGGGAAGAGACCCAGTACTTC. Amino acids: CASSQGGKLAGEETQYF.

The CDR3, as DNA: TGTGCCAGCAGCTCCCGGGACAGGGGGGCAGGGGCCAACGTCCTGACTTTC. Its translation is CASSSRDRGAGANVLTF. V is TRBV7-9 and J is TRBJ2-6; 11 bases agree with TRBD1. J gave up 4 bases and V 4 bases, and 6 bases lay outside the gene matches. The CDR3 covers 17 residues. In germline, CDR1 is SEHNR, CDR2 FQNEAQ (reference sequence).

This clonotype came up a few times. The chain couples TRBV20-1 to TRBJ2-1; 7 bases align to TRBD2. From germline, CDR1 is DFQATT and CDR2 SNEGSKA (reference sequence). CDR3 length equals 15 residues. V shed 0 bases, J shed 3 bases, and the junction held 5 bases outside the gene matches. In DNA, the CDR3 is TGCAGTGCTAGAGATCAAGCGGGAAGCTACAATGAGCAGTTCTTC. This encodes CSARDQAGSYNEQFF.

This clonotype appeared a few times. This chain joins TRBV7-9 and TRBJ2-5; TRBD1 matches 9 bases. The tail of the sequence fits TRBJ2-1 better, so the J call may be wrong. The germline CDR1 and CDR2 sequences are SEHNR and FQNEAQ (reference sequence). This CDR3 comprises 17 residues. The CDR3 region is CASSLHWDRVKDNEQFF. The DNA of the CDR3 is TGTGCCAGCAGCCTACACTGGGACAGGGTCAAGGACAATGAGCAGTTCTTC.

This clonotype was counted ten times or more. The rearrangement uses TRBV20-1 and TRBJ2-5, with a possible D match to TRBD1 (5 bases). With 6 bases removed from V and 1 base from J, the gap between germline ends came to 9 bases. The CDR3 is 12 amino acids. Per the germline V gene, CDR1 is DFQATT and CDR2 is SNEGSKA (reference sequence). The CDR3 is CSAWTTQETQYF. DNA for the CDR3: TGCAGTGCGTGGACAACCCAAGAGACCCAGTACTTC.

This clonotype was seen a handful of times. One junction end does not reproduce the germline sequence, and a read error may be involved. The chain carries TRBV12-3 or TRBV12-4 and TRBJ2-5; D unresolved. The CDR3 is made up of 13 amino acids. CDR3 region: CASSLGHPEAQYF. CDR3 DNA sequence: TGTGCCAGCAGTTTAGGGCACCCAGAGGCCCAGTACTTC.

V and J are TRBV7-2 and TRBJ2-3; 13 nucleotides agree with TRBD2. The trim removed 6 bases at V and 2 bases at J, leaving 5 bases unmatched. The germline gives CDR1 SGHTA, CDR2 FQGNSA. CDR3 length equals 16 residues. The CDR3 DNA sequence: TGTGCCAGCAGTTCGACTAGCGGGGGGTTCACAGATACGCAGTATTTT. Its translation is CASSSTSGGFTDTQYF. Drawing the rest from reference TRBV7-2 and TRBJ2-3, the complete variable domain is GAGVSQSPSNKVTEKGKDVELRCDPISGHTALYWYRQSLGQGLEFLIYFQGNSAPDKSGLPSDRFSAERTGGSVSTLTIQRTQQEDSAVYLCASSSTSGGFTDTQYFGPGTRLTVL.

This clonotype was detected ten times or more. The chain recombines TRBV27 with TRBJ2-1, with TRBD2 matching 8 bases. The V gene end was trimmed by 4 bases and the J gene end by 0 bases; junction bases not matched to a gene: 8. CDR3 length: 17 residues. Germline lookup yields CDR1 MNHEY and CDR2 SMNVEV (reference sequence). The CDR3 loop is CASSSPTSGSSYNEQFF. CDR3 nucleotide sequence: TGTGCCAGCAGTTCCCCTACCAGCGGGAGCTCCTACAATGAGCAGTTCTTC.

The rearrangement links TRBV12-3 or TRBV12-4 to TRBJ2-5; 11 nucleotides line up with TRBD2. This CDR3 has 15 amino acids. The V gene end was trimmed by 5 bases and the J gene end by 2 bases; junction bases not matched to a gene: 4. The CDR3 loop reads CASSPIAGGQETQYF. The DNA of the CDR3 is TGTGCCAGCAGTCCAATAGCGGGGGGGCAAGAGACCCAGTACTTC.